This is a list of T cell receptor beta chains from one sample in a study of T cell repertoires in cytomegalovirus infection. TCRdb reprocessed the reads via MiXCR and lists one record per CDR3 protein. The table lists roughly 990,000 distinct CDR3 sequences, approximately 30% of them singletons. These receptors lack a known antigen. This specimen was cultured CD8+ T cells from PBMCs, taken from culture after CMV antigen stimulation. Every receptor here comes from a human donor in good health (CMV status not recorded). Some clones in this sample may be carry-over from other donors' samples. The CDR3 runs from the conserved cysteine through the conserved F or W. D genes are given only for firm matches. Clone size appears in some rows only: once, few, many, or a class for an expanded clone.

clone_size d_call j_call v_call cdr3_aa cdr3_nt
NA NA TRBJ2-5 TRBV20-1 CSASSPFPGRYQETQYF TGCAGTGCTAGTTCCCCCTTTCCGGGGCGGTACCAAGAGACCCAGTACTTC
NA NA TRBJ2-1 TRBV6-5 CASTGGPYNEQFF TGTGCCAGCACTGGGGGACCCTACAATGAGCAGTTCTTC
NA NA TRBJ1-5 TRBV10-3 CAISVGQQNQPQHF TGTGCCATCAGTGTCGGACAGCAGAATCAGCCCCAGCATTTT
NA TRBD1 TRBJ2-3 TRBV6-8 CASSGRGGWGTDTQYF TGTGCCAGCAGTGGCCGAGGGGGCTGGGGGACAGATACGCAGTATTTT
NA NA TRBJ2-1 TRBV4-1 CASSQELQASSYNEQFF TGCGCCAGCAGCCAAGAATTACAAGCTAGCTCCTACAATGAGCAGTTCTTC
once TRBD1 TRBJ1-5 TRBV7-2 CANSLRGPDNQPQHF TGTGCCAACAGCTTAAGGGGGCCAGACAATCAGCCCCAGCATTTT
few TRBD1 TRBJ2-1 TRBV7-6 CASSSGTGLRDEQFF TGTGCCAGCAGCTCCGGGACAGGCCTCAGGGATGAGCAGTTCTTC
many NA TRBJ1-5 TRBV12-3/TRBV12-4 CASSLDWSNQPQHF TGTGCCAGCAGTTTGGATTGGAGCAATCAGCCCCAGCATTTT
few NA TRBJ1-6 TRBV7-6 CASSSEPGPYNSPLHF TGTGCCAGCAGCTCGGAGCCAGGCCCCTATAATTCACCCCTCCACTTT
NA TRBD1 TRBJ2-3 TRBV12-3/TRBV12-4 CASSFWTGTDTQYF TGTGCCAGCAGTTTCTGGACAGGGACAGATACGCAGTATTTT
NA TRBD1 TRBJ2-5 TRBV6-8 CASSAGRGTQETQYF TGTGCCAGCTCGGCGGGCAGGGGGACCCAAGAGACCCAGTACTTC
NA NA TRBJ1-2 TRBV29-1 CSVTDPTGGGYTF TGCAGCGTTACCGACCCCACCGGTGGTGGCTACACCTTC
NA NA TRBJ1-2 TRBV2 CASSDVLSGANYGYTF TGTGCCAGCAGTGACGTTCTTTCAGGGGCCAACTATGGCTACACCTTC
NA NA TRBJ2-1 TRBV7-9 CASRRIHEQFF TGTGCCAGCAGAAGGATACATGAGCAGTTCTTC
NA NA TRBJ1-4 TRBV25-1 CASSEWTAGNEKLFF TGTGCCAGCAGTGAATGGACAGCGGGTAATGAAAAACTGTTTTTT
NA NA TRBJ1-2 TRBV27 CASSSISTTHQTF TGTGCCAGCAGTTCCATCAGTACGACCCATCAGACCTTC
NA TRBD1 TRBJ1-3 TRBV10-3 CAISEKGTGGTIYF TGTGCCATCAGTGAAAAGGGGACAGGGGGTACCATATATTTT
NA NA TRBJ2-7 TRBV19 CASSRAEQGTHEQYF TGTGCCAGTAGCAGGGCGGAACAGGGAACACACGAGCAGTACTTC
NA NA TRBJ1-2 TRBV29-1 CSVTLRATNYGYTF TGCAGCGTGACGTTGAGGGCGACTAACTATGGCTACACCTTC
NA TRBD1 TRBJ2-1 TRBV10-2 CASSESEGAVYNEQFF TGCGCCAGCAGTGAGTCTGAGGGGGCGGTCTACAATGAGCAGTTCTTC
NA NA TRBJ1-1 TRBV6-1 CASSDPGEYTEAFF TGTGCCAGCAGTGATCCAGGGGAGTACACTGAAGCTTTCTTT
few TRBD2 TRBJ2-1 TRBV27 CASSFVAGGPRDEQFF TGTGCCAGCAGTTTCGTAGCGGGGGGGCCTAGGGATGAGCAGTTCTTC
many TRBD2 TRBJ2-1 TRBV7-6 CASSSLTSGGPTRPLYNEQFF TGTGCCAGCAGCTCCCTGACTAGCGGGGGGCCTACACGCCCCCTTTACAATGAGCAGTTCTTC
few TRBD1 TRBJ1-2 TRBV19 CASSIRPPPTGGYTF TGTGCCAGTAGTATTAGGCCCCCGCCAACAGGGGGTTACACCTTC
NA NA TRBJ1-1 TRBV19 CASSIFDGTNTEAFF TGTGCCAGTAGTATATTCGACGGAACGAACACTGAAGCTTTCTTT
few TRBD2 TRBJ2-7 TRBV12-3/TRBV12-4 CASSLILAGVPFYEQYF TGTGCCAGCAGCCTGATACTAGCGGGGGTCCCCTTTTACGAGCAGTACTTC
NA NA TRBJ2-5 TRBV23-1 CASSQFRLPDSNQETQYF TGCGCCAGCAGTCAATTTAGGCTTCCGGACAGCAACCAAGAGACCCAGTACTTC
NA TRBD1 TRBJ1-5 TRBV2 CASSGDSTGVSQPQHF TGTGCCAGCAGTGGCGATTCGACAGGGGTAAGTCAGCCCCAGCATTTT
few TRBD1 TRBJ1-2 TRBV13 CASSLGRGHYTYGYTF TGTGCCAGCAGCTTAGGCAGGGGGCATTATACCTATGGCTACACCTTC
few NA TRBJ2-5 TRBV19 CASSPDLQETQYF TGTGCCAGTAGTCCGGACCTCCAAGAGACCCAGTACTTC
NA NA TRBJ1-6 TRBV12-3/TRBV12-4 CASSFGTESSFNSPLHF TGTGCCAGCAGTTTCGGGACGGAGAGCTCCTTTAATTCACCCCTCCACTTT
NA TRBD1 TRBJ2-7 TRBV19 CASSIETGDYEQYF TGTGCCAGTAGTATTGAGACAGGGGACTACGAGCAGTACTTC
NA NA TRBJ1-3 TRBV7-9 CASSPTATGNTIYF TGTGCCAGCAGCCCAACAGCTACTGGAAACACCATATATTTT
few NA TRBJ2-2 TRBV20-1 CSARDEGGELFF TGCAGTGCTAGAGATGAGGGCGGGGAGCTGTTTTTT
NA NA TRBJ2-1 TRBV6-1 CASSETSYNEQFF TGTGCCAGCAGTGAAACATCCTACAATGAGCAGTTCTTC
NA NA TRBJ1-1 TRBV9 CASSVAKLNTEAFF TGTGCCAGCAGCGTAGCTAAACTGAACACTGAAGCTTTCTTT
once NA TRBJ1-1 TRBV12-5 CASGNRDSPGSMNTEAFF TGTGCTAGTGGTAATCGGGACTCCCCCGGATCCATGAACACTGAAGCTTTCTTT
NA TRBD1 TRBJ1-4 TRBV27 CASKRQGRVNEKLFF TGTGCCAGCAAGCGACAGGGCAGGGTGAATGAAAAACTGTTTTTT
NA NA TRBJ1-6 TRBV7-9 CASSLVGGPGALHF TGTGCCAGCAGCTTAGTCGGGGGACCCGGGGCCCTCCACTTT
few NA TRBJ1-1 TRBV6-1 CASKDRRRGGTEAFF TGTGCCAGCAAGGACAGACGCCGTGGGGGCACTGAAGCTTTCTTT
few TRBD1 TRBJ2-3 TRBV15 CATSRDRQGARTDTQYF TGTGCCACCAGCAGAGATCGGCAGGGGGCGAGGACAGATACGCAGTATTTT
NA NA TRBJ2-4 TRBV4-1 CASSQEGQKNIQYF TGCGCCAGCAGCCAAGAAGGACAGAAAAACATTCAGTACTTC
NA NA TRBJ2-3 TRBV4-1 CASSQDWNRPRRRDTQYF TGCGCCAGCAGCCAAGACTGGAATCGGCCCCGGCGGAGGGATACGCAGTATTTT
many TRBD2 TRBJ2-4 TRBV7-8 CASSGRGGRNIQYF TGTGCCAGCAGCGGGCGGGGGGGCAGGAACATTCAGTACTTC